Detailed here is one T cell receptor beta chain. Its cognate antigen is unknown. These data originate in a study of a mutant IDH1 vaccine in newly diagnosed glioma. The J segment lost 5 bases and the V segment lost 5 bases, leaving 3 bases of the junction unmatched. The CDR3 runs 13 residues. CDR1 and CDR2 from the germline V gene are LNHDA and SQIVND (reference sequence). The time point denotes: week 11, during vaccination. The content of each vaccine dose was 300 ug of mutant IDH1 20-mer peptide, and topical imiquimod accompanied it. Data came from immunoSEQ multiplex PCR; TCRdb stores just in-frame clones and leaves some out. The table lists around 53,000 clones, about 91% of them singletons, with 2% to 2.5% in the top ten.

The sequence came from a man over 45 with glioma. This chain uses TRBV19 with TRBJ2-3; 8 positions agree with TRBD2. The specimen comprised PBMCs, sampled from a glioma patient whose treatment included an IDH1 peptide vaccine. In nucleotides, the CDR3 is TGTGCCAGTAGTTCCGGGGGGGGAGATACGCAGTATTTT. Translation gives CASSSGGGDTQYF.